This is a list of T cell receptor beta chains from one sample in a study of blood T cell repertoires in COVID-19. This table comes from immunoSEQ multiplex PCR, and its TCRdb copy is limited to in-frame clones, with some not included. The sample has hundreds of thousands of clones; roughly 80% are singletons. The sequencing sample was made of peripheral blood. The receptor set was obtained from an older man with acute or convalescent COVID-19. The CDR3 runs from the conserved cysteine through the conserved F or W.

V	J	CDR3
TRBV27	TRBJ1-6	CASRWGRGNSPLHF
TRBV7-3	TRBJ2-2	CASSRSGSLNTGELFF
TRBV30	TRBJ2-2	CAWQSRAPGELFF
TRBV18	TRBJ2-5	CASSPPGLAGGETQYF
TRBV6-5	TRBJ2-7	CASNGGQGGGHEQYF
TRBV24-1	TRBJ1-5	CATSDTGSIDQPQHF
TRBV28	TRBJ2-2	CASRSLTSGGPGELFF
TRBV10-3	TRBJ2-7	CAISDGGGRAPRSYEQYF
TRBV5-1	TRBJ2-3	CASSRGGQGTDTQYF
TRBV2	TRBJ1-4	CASALTGEKLFF
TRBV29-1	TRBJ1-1	CSVARDRVTEAFF
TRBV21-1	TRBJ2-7	CASRIVETFGYEQYF
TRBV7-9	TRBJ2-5	CASSLRVGQETQYF
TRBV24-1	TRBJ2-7	CATSDGRGRNYEQYF
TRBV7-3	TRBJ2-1	CASSLLLSDRDYNEQFF
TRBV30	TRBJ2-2	CAWRPDRGHKVKTGELFF
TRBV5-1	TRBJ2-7	CASSLAGSGGPISYEQYF
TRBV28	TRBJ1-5	CASRGGSNQPQHF
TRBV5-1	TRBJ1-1	CASSLAAGGARTEAFF
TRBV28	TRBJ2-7	CASSFIDRGSYEQYF
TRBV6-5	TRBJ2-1	CASRRSGLRDDEQFF
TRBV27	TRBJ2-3	CASRVRQGPDTQYF
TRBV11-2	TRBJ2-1	CASSLVSSGTYNEQFF
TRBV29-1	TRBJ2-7	CSVQGVGEQYF
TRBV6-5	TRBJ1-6	CASGARDRGVQPLHF
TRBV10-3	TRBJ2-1	CAISVAGGNEQFF
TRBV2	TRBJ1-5	CASSEAEGVQPQHF
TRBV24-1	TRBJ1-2	CATSDPGQYYGYTF
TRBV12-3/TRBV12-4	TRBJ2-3	CASQVRGTDTQYF
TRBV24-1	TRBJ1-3	CATSTGHMGNTIYF
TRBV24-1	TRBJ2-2	CATSDFNWDTRTGELFF
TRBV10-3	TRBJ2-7	CAISNVEGNEQYF
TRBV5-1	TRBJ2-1	CASSISPGLTYNEQFF
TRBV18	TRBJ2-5	CASSPQQAAQETQYF